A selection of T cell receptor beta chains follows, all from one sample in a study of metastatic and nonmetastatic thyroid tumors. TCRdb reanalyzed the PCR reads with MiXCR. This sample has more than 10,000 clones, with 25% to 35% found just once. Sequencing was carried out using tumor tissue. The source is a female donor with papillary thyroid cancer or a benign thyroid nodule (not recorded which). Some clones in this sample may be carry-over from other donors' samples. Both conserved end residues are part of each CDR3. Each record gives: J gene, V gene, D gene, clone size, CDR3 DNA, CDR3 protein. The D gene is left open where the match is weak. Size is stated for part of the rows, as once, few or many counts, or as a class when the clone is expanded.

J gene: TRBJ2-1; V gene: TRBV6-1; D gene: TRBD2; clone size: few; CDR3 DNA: TGTGCCAGCAGGGGACTAGCGGTGTACAATGAGCAGTTCTTT; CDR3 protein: CASRGLAVYNEQFF
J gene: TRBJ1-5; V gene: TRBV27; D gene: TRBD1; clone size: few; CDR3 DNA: TGTGCCAGCAGGGGACAGGCGACAGGGAACAATCAGCCCCAGCATTTT; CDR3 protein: CASRGQATGNNQPQHF
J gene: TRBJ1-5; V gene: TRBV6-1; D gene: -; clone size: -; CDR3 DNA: TGTGCCAGCAGGAGAAGCAATCAGCCCCAGCATTTT; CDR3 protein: CASRRSNQPQHF
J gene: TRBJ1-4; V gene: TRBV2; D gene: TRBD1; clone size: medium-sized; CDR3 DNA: TGTGCCAGCAGGACCGGGACAGCTCCTGTAGGTAATGAAAAACTGTTTTTT; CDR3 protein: CASRTGTAPVGNEKLFF
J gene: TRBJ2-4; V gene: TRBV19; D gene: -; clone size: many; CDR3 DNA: TGTGCCAGTAGTCCACTAAGACCGGGCTTCACGTGGAACATTCAGTACTTC; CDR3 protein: CASSPLRPGFTWNIQYF
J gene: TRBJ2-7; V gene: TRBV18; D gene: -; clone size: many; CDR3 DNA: TGTGCCAGCTCCTTAGGTGACGAGCAGTACTTC; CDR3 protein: CASSLGDEQYF
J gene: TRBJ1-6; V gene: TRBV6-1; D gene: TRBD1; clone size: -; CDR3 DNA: TGTGCCAGCAGTCCCCTGGACAGGGGTGGTTCACCCCTCCACTTT; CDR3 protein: CASSPLDRGGSPLHF
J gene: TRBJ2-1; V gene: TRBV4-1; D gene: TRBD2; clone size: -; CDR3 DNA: TGCGCCAGCAGGGTGTGGGGGGGTGAGCAGTTCTTC; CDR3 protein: CASRVWGGEQFF
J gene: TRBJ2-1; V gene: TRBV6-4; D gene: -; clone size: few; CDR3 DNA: TGTGCCAGCAGTGACTCTGCGGGCTCCTACAATGAGCAGTTCTTC; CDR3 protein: CASSDSAGSYNEQFF
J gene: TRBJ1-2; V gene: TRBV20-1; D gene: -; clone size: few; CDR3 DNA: TGCAGTGCTAGAGATAGGAGTAGAAACTATGGCTACACCTTC; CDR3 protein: CSARDRSRNYGYTF
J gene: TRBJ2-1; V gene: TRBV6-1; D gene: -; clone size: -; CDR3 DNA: TGTGCCAGCACCAGGGGAAATGAGCAGTTCTTC; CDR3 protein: CASTRGNEQFF
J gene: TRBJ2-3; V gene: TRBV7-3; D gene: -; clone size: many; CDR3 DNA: TGTGCCAGCAGCTTGAGGGGGAGTGGTGATACGCAGTATTTT; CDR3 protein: CASSLRGSGDTQYF
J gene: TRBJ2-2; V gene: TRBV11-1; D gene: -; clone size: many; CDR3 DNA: TGTGCCAGCAGCTTAGCCTCGGGGGCGAACACCGGGGAGCTGTTTTTT; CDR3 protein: CASSLASGANTGELFF
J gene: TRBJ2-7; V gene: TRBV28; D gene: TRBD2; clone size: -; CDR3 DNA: TGTGCCAGCAGTTTCCCACTAGCGTCGAGCTCCTACGAGCAGTACTTC; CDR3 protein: CASSFPLASSSYEQYF
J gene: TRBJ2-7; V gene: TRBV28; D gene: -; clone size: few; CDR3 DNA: TGTGCCAGCAGTCTGACTACCTACGAGCAGTACTTC; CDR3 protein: CASSLTTYEQYF
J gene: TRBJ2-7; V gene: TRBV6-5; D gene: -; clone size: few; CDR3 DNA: TGTGCCAGCAGTTATGGAGGTTCCGAGCAGTACTTC; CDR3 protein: CASSYGGSEQYF
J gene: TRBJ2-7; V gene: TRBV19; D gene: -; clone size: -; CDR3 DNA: TGTGCAGGTAGTATAGATCTGGGCTACGAGCAGTACTTC; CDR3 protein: CAGSIDLGYEQYF
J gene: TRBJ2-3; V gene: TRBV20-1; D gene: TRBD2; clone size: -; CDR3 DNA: TGCAGTGCTAGAGGTGGAGGGGTGTGGACTAGCGGCACAGATACGCAGTATTTT; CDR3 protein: CSARGGGVWTSGTDTQYF
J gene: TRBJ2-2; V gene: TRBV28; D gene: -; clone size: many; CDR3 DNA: TGTGCCAGCAGTTTATTTGGGGCCGGCGGGGAGCTGTTTTTT; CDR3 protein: CASSLFGAGGELFF
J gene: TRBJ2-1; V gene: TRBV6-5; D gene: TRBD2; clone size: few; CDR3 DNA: TGTGCCAGCATTTCGAGCGGGAGAAAGAGTGAGCAGTTCTTC; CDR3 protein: CASISSGRKSEQFF
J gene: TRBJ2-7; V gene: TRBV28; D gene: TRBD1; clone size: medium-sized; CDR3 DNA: TGTGCCAGCAGTTCACAGGGGTCCTACGAGCAGTACTTC; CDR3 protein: CASSSQGSYEQYF
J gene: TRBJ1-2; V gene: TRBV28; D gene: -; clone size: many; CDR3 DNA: TGTGCCAGCAGTTTAGCGGGGGGCGCGGGCTATGGCTACACCTTC; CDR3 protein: CASSLAGGAGYGYTF
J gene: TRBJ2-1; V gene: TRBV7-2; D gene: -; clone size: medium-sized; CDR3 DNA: TGTGCCAGCAGCCTAGGTGGGGGAGAGGAACTATACAATGAGCAGTTCTTC; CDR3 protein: CASSLGGGEELYNEQFF
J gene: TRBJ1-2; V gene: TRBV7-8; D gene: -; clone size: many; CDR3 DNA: TGTGCCAGCAGCCCTAATCCATCTGGCTATGGCTACACCTTC; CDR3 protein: CASSPNPSGYGYTF
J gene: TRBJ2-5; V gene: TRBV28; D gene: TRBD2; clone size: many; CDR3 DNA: TGTGCCAGCAGTTTGGCTAGCGGGAGTCAAGAGACCCAGTACTTC; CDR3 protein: CASSLASGSQETQYF
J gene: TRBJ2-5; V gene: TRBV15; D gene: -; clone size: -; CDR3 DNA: TGTGCCACCAGCAGAGATCGAGGGGTTCAAGAGACCCAGTACTTC; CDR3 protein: CATSRDRGVQETQYF
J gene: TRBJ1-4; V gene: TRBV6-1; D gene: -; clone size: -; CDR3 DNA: TGTGTCAGCAGTGCCCCCGTCAGTGGTGGTGATGAAAAACTGTTTTTT; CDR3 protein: CVSSAPVSGGDEKLFF
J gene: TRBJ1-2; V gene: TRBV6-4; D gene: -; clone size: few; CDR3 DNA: TGTGCCAGCAGTACGGAAAGGTACCGAGGCTACACCTTC; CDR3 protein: CASSTERYRGYTF
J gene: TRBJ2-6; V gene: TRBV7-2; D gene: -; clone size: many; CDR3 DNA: TGTGCCAGCAGCTACGGGCCTTCTGGGGCCAACGTCCTGACTTTC; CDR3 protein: CASSYGPSGANVLTF
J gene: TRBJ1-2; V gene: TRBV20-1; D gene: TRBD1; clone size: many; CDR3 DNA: TGCAGTGCTAGTTTTACCGGGACAGCCTATGGCTACACCTTC; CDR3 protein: CSASFTGTAYGYTF
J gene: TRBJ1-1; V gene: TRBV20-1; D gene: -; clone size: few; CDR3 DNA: TGCAGTGCTAGAGTGGGCAATCGGGACACTGAAGCTTTCTTT; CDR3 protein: CSARVGNRDTEAFF
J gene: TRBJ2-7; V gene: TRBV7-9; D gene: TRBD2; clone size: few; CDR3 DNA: TGTGCCAGCAGCAAACTAGCGGGAGTCGGCGAGCAGTACTTC; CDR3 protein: CASSKLAGVGEQYF
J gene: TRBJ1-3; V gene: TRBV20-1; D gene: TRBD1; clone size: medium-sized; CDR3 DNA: TGCAGTGCTAGAGATAGGGACAGGGAGGTTGGAAACACCATATATTTT; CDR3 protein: CSARDRDREVGNTIYF
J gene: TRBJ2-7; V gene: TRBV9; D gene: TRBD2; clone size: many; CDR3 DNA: TGTGCCAGCAGCGTAGGCGGGAGCAACCCCTACGAGCAGTACTTC; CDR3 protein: CASSVGGSNPYEQYF
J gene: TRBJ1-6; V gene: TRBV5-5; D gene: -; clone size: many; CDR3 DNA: TGTGCCAGCAGCTTGGTAGGGAGAGGAAATAATTCACCCCTCCACTTT; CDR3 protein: CASSLVGRGNNSPLHF
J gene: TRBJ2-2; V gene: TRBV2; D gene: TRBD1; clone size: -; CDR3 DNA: TGTGCCAGCAGCCTTGGACAGGGGGTCGGCGGGGAGCTGTTTTTT; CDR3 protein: CASSLGQGVGGELFF
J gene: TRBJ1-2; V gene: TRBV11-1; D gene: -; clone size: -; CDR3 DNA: TGTGCCAGCAGCAGAACCCAGGGTCGGAGTAACTATGGCTACACCTTC; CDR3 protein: CASSRTQGRSNYGYTF
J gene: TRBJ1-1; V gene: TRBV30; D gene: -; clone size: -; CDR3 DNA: TGTGCCTGGAGTCATAGGAGGAATATGAACACTGAAGCTTTCTTT; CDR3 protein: CAWSHRRNMNTEAFF